A single sample gave rise to the 7 T cell receptor beta chains below, sequenced in a study of T cells in Graves' hyperthyroidism and ophthalmopathy. TCR beta CDR3 regions were amplified from RNA. Primed by the HTBI set, a first-round RT-PCR was run on the TCR CDR3. Via MiXCR, TCRdb re-called the multiplex PCR reads, giving one row per CDR3 protein. There are 270,000 or so distinct CDR3 sequences in the sample; about 25% occur only once, and around 28% lies in the top ten. Material for sequencing was blood. The origin of the receptors is a man aged 40-50 years with Graves' hyperthyroidism that later progressed to Graves' ophthalmopathy.

There are many counts of this clonotype. The chain employs TRBV6-5 and TRBJ2-2; D tentatively fits TRBD1 or TRBD2 (5 bases each). This CDR3 region has 15 residues. V was trimmed by 0 bases and J by 7 bases, leaving 12 bases between them. In germline, CDR1 is MNHEY, CDR2 SVGAGI. DNA of the CDR3: TGTGCCAGCAGTTACTCGGGGGAGTGGGACGGGGAGCTGTTTTTT. Protein product: CASSYSGEWDGELFF.

This clonotype showed up many times. The CDR3 region has the DNA TGCAGTGCACACAGACCGACCCCCTACGAGCAGTACTTC. Translation: CSAHRPTPYEQYF. The chain uses TRBV20-1 and TRBJ2-7; D ambiguous. CDR1 is DFQATT and CDR2 is SNEGSKA in the germline V gene (reference sequence). The CDR3 is 13 residues long. V was clipped by 6 bases and J by 2 bases, with 14 bases between them.

Ten or more counts support this clonotype. The rearrangement joins TRBV7-8 to TRBJ2-6; D is possibly TRBD1 (6 bases). The CDR3 has 16 residues. CDR1 is SGHVS, CDR2 FQNEAQ, per germline. The V and J ends lost 3 bases and 1 base respectively, with 10 bases between them. CDR3 in amino acids: CASSFPRGSGANVLTF. CDR3 DNA: TGTGCCAGCAGCTTTCCCAGGGGTTCTGGGGCCAACGTCCTGACTTTC.

The chain recombines TRBV11-2 with TRBJ2-5; TRBD2 matches 8 bases. Germline V gene data show CDR1 as SGHAT and CDR2 as FQNNGV. After removal of 1 base from V and 2 bases from J, the junction contained 9 bases not matched to a gene. The length of the CDR3 is 17 residues. The CDR3 spells CASSLVTSGSEQETQYF. Here the CDR3 DNA reads TGTGCCAGCAGCTTAGTGACCAGCGGGAGCGAGCAAGAGACCCAGTACTTC. Full variable domain (missing parts from reference TRBV11-2 and TRBJ2-5): EAGVAQSPRYKIIEKRQSVAFWCNPISGHATLYWYQQILGQGPKLLIQFQNNGVVDDSQLPKDRFSAERLKGVDSTLKIQPAKLEDSAVYLCASSLVTSGSEQETQYFGPGTRLLVL.

The chain joins TRBV7-8 to TRBJ1-4; TRBD1 might be the D (5 bases). Trimming removed 2 bases from V and 8 bases from J, with 21 bases in between. Germline V CDR1 and CDR2: SGHVS, FQNEAQ. This CDR3 contains 17 residues. The CDR3 loop reads CASSLSHRQGVGEKLFF. The CDR3 DNA follows: TGTGCCAGCAGCTTATCACATCGGCAGGGTGTAGGGGAAAAACTGTTTTTT.

This clonotype was seen at least ten times. The chain joins TRBV30 to TRBJ1-1; D unresolved. This CDR3 is built from 11 residues. Germline CDR1 reads GTSNPN; CDR2 reads SVGIG (reference sequence). V lost 7 bases and J lost 2, with 8 bases in between. CDR3 sequence (DNA): TGTGCCTCCCGGGCCAACACTGAAGCTTTCTTT. This codes for CASRANTEAFF.

The table lists this clonotype with a few counts. The chain links TRBV28 to TRBJ2-2; 7 bases line up with TRBD2. Trimming cost V 7 bases and J 5 bases; bases outside gene matches: 7. The CDR3 is 14 amino acids. Germline-derived CDR1 and CDR2 are MDHEN and SYDVKM. CDR3 sequence: CASKRPGGTGELFF. The CDR3 DNA sequence: TGTGCCAGCAAACGTCCGGGAGGAACCGGGGAGCTGTTTTTT.